A selection of T cell receptor beta chains follows, all from one sample in a study of tumor-infiltrating lymphocytes in primary liver carcinoma. From the multiplex PCR reads, TCRdb called clonotypes with MiXCR, one entry per CDR3 protein. Of approximately 330,000 distinct CDR3 sequences in the sample, about two thirds are singletons; the top ten hold under 8%. The specimen sequenced was peripheral blood. The receptor set was obtained from a man in his forties with primary liver carcinoma and hepatitis B virus infection. CDR3s leave out the opening cysteine and the closing phenylalanine or tryptophan. Each record gives: D gene, V gene, CDR3 protein. D genes are given only for firm matches.

>NA|TRBV30
AWSVISDTQY
>NA|TRBV21-1
ASSTAGYGYT
>NA|TRBV11-1
TSSLAPGTEVGELF
>NA|TRBV6-2/TRBV6-3
AITDSIRDSYEQY
>TRBD1|TRBV4-3
ASSRTGTGNSLSYGYT
>NA|TRBV11-1
ASSLELGAGVHNEQF
>NA|TRBV10-3
AVSGMGNTGELF
>TRBD1|TRBV7-9
TSNPFGQGVEAF
>NA|TRBV12-3/TRBV12-4
ASSPTEAF
>TRBD2|TRBV5-4
VSSTLAGETDTQY
>NA|TRBV20-1
SAKRPTNGGSERF
>NA|TRBV25-1
ASSGGPGEQF
>TRBD2|TRBV28
ASSSGLAVIAKNIQY
>NA|TRBV11-2
ASSLEFSGGEEY
>NA|TRBV7-9
AGSLVTGFQPYEQY
>TRBD1|TRBV7-8
ASSLFIPQGRTGAGNTIY
>NA|TRBV7-9
ASSPQVQQGPNEQY
>NA|TRBV11-2
ASSLGMRATQY
>NA|TRBV6-5
ASTSQNTEAF
>NA|TRBV4-1
ASSKYSSYEQY
>TRBD2|TRBV12-3/TRBV12-4
VSRLAAPYNEQF
>TRBD1|TRBV4-1
ASSQDGTGSNEKLF
>NA|TRBV4-2
GSSQGRILSYEQY
>NA|TRBV11-1
ASSSDAGVEQY
>NA|TRBV11-2
VSSQNQGTQY
>NA|TRBV5-1
ASNFGQETDTQY